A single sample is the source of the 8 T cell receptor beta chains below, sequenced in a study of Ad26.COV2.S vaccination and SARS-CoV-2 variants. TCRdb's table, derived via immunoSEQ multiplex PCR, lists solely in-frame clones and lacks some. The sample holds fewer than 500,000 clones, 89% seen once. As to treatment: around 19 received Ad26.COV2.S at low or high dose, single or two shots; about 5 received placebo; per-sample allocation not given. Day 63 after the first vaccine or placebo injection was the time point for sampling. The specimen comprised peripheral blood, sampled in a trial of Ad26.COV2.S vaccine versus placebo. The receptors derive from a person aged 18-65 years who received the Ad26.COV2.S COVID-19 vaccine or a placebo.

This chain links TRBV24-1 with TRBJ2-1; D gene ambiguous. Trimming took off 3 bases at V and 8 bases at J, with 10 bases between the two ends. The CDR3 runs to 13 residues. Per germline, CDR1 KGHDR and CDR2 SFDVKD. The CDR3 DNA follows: TGTGCCACCAGTGATGTAGATGGCGATGAGCAGTTCTTC. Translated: CATSDVDGDEQFF.

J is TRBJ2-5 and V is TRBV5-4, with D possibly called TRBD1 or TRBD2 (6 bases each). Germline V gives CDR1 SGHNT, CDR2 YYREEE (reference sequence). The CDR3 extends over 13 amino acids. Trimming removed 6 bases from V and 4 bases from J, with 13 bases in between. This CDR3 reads CASTRGGAETQYF. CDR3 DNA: TGTGCCAGCACCAGGGGAGGAGCAGAGACCCAGTACTTC.

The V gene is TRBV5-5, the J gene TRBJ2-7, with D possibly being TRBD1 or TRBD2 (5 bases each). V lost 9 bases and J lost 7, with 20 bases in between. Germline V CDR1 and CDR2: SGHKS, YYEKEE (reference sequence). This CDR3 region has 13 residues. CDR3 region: CATAGAPSGEQYV. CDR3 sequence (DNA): TGTGCCACCGCCGGGGCCCCCTCGGGGGAGCAGTACGTC.

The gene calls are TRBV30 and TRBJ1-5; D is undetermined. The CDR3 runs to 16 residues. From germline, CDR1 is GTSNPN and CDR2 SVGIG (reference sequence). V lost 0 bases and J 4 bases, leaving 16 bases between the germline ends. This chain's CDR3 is CAWSVPPAALNQPQHF. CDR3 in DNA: TGTGCCTGGAGTGTACCCCCGGCTGCTCTGAATCAGCCCCAGCATTTT.

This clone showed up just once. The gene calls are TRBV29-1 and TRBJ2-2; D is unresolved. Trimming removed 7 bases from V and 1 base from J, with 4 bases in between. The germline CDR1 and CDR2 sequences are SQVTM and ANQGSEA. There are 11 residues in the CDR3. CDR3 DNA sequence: TGCAGCGGCTGGAACACCGGGGAGCTGTTTTTT. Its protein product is CSGWNTGELFF.

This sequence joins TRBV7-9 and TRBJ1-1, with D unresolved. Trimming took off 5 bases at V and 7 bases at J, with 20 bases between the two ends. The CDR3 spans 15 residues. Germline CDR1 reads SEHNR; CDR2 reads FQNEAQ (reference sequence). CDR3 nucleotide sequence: TGTGCCAGCAGCCGTCCTACCACCCCAACCTTTGAAGCTTTCTTT. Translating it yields CASSRPTTPTFEAFF.

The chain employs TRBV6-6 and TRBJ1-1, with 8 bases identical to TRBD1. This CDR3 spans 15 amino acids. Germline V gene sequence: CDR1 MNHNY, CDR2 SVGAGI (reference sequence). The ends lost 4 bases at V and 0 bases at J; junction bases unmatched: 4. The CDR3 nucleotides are TGTGCCAGCAGTTCGGACAGGGTAGTGAACACTGAAGCTTTCTTT. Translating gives CASSSDRVVNTEAFF.

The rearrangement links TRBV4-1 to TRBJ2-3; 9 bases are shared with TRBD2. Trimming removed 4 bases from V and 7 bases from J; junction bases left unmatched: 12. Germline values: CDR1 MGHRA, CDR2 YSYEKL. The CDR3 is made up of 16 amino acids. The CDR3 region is CASSPPLAGRLNTQYF. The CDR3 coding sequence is TGCGCCAGCAGCCCACCACTAGCGGGTCGCCTTAATACGCAGTATTTT.